This T cell receptor (beta chain) was recorded in a study of cytomegalovirus exposure and HLA in healthy donors. Vbeta (60) and Jbeta (13) primers were used in the PCR. Some clones are missing from TCRdb's copy, which holds only in-frame ones; the method was immunoSEQ multiplex PCR. This table has around 160,000 clones, approximately 73% appearing once. The receptor was isolated from a man aged 45 to 65 in good health and CMV-seronegative. The sample comprised PBMCs.

In nucleotides, the CDR3 is TGTGCCAGCAGTTTAAACTCCCCGGGACTAGCGTGGGGAACAGATACGCAGTATTTT. Protein product: CASSLNSPGLAWGTDTQYF. V and J are TRBV27 and TRBJ2-3; TRBD2 matches 10 bases. Germline loops: CDR1 MNHEY, CDR2 SMNVEV (reference sequence). Trimming took 2 bases from V and 3 from J; bases not matched to a gene: 14. The CDR3 has 19 residues.